The 20 T cell receptor beta chains listed next were all sequenced from one sample in a study of Graves' ophthalmopathy and Graves' hyperthyroidism. Transcripts of RNA were the source for amplifying TCR beta CDR3 regions. A first-round RT-PCR used HTBI primers, followed by a second-round multiplex PCR. One entry per CDR3 protein, called by TCRdb with MiXCR from the multiplex PCR reads. The table lists about half a million distinct CDR3 sequences, approximately 15% of them singletons. The specimen sequenced was blood. The receptors were gathered from a woman aged 25 to 39 with Graves' ophthalmopathy.

This clonotype was detected a few times. CDR3 bases: TGCGCCAGCAGCTCAATTGGTGCTCGACAGTTACCGATAGCGGCCAACGTCCTGACTTTC. This encodes CASSSIGARQLPIAANVLTF. The chain combines TRBV5-1 with TRBJ2-6; TRBD1 might be the D (5 bases). With 3 bases removed from V and 6 bases from J, the gap between germline ends came to 28 bases. The germline gives CDR1 SGHRS, CDR2 YFSETQ. The CDR3 loop spans 20 amino acids.

V and J are TRBV10-3 and TRBJ2-7, with D tentatively TRBD2 (5 bases). The CDR3 runs to 11 residues. Germline-derived CDR1 and CDR2 are ENHRY and SYGVKD. The V end lost 4 bases, the J end lost 6 bases, and 7 bases lay between the germline ends. CDR3 in DNA: TGTGCCATCAGTGGTGAGGGCGAGCAGTACTTC. Translated: CAISGEGEQYF.

The J gene is TRBJ2-7, the V gene TRBV30; 11 nucleotides align to TRBD2. Germline V gives CDR1 GTSNPN, CDR2 SVGIG (reference sequence). This CDR3 spans 15 amino acids. V gave up 1 base and J gave up 2 bases; unmatched junction bases: 4. CDR3 loop: CAWSARLAGTYEQYF. DNA for the CDR3: TGTGCCTGGAGTGCCCGACTAGCGGGAACCTACGAGCAGTACTTC. Variable domain in full (rest from reference TRBV30 and TRBJ2-7): SQTIHQWPATLVQPVGSPLSLECTVEGTSNPNLYWYRQAAGRGLQLLFYSVGIGQISSEVPQNLSASRPQDRQFILSSKKLLLSDSGFYLCAWSARLAGTYEQYFGPGTRLTVT.

The sample holds many counts of this clonotype. The V and J genes are TRBV11-2 and TRBJ2-4; D unresolved. V lost 1 base and J lost 5, with 9 bases in between. The CDR3 extends over 14 amino acids. From germline, CDR1 is SGHAT and CDR2 FQNNGV. This CDR3 is CASSLGTLQNIQYF. Written as DNA, the CDR3 is TGTGCCAGCAGCTTAGGTACACTCCAAAACATTCAGTACTTC.

This clonotype has at least ten counts. This chain joins TRBV11-1 and TRBJ2-7; TRBD2 matches 9 bases. The CDR3 is 17 residues long. The junction had 17 bases not matched to a gene; V was cut back by 6 bases and J by 5 bases. CDR1 and CDR2 (germline): SGHAT, FQDESV (reference sequence). The CDR3 region has the DNA TGTGCCAGCAGTCTCCCCAGCGGGAGGAACTCTCTACACGAGCAGTACTTC. It is translated as CASSLPSGRNSLHEQYF. Full variable domain (missing parts from reference TRBV11-1 and TRBJ2-7): EAEVAQSPRYKITEKSQAVAFWCDPISGHATLYWYRQILGQGPELLVQFQDESVVDDSQLPKDRFSAERLKGVDSTLKIQPAELGDSAMYLCASSLPSGRNSLHEQYFGPGTRLTVT.

In this sample, this clonotype turned up many times. The V call is TRBV6-4, the J call TRBJ1-2; D gene ambiguous. The V gene's germline CDR1 is MRHNA and CDR2 SNTAGT. This CDR3 is 14 amino acids long. Trimming removed 2 bases at V and 4 bases at J, with 11 bases between. The CDR3 region is CASSDRRISYGYTF. CDR3 DNA sequence: TGTGCCAGCAGTGACCGGCGGATTTCCTATGGCTACACCTTC.

The rearrangement uses TRBV6-1 and TRBJ1-6; TRBD1 is a possible D gene (5 bases). The germline V and J ends were trimmed by 4 bases and 7 bases, with 17 bases remaining between them. Germline V gene data show CDR1 as MNHNS and CDR2 as SASEGT. CDR3 length: 16 amino acids. The CDR3 reads CASSGPFFQGNSPLHF. CDR3 bases: TGTGCCAGCAGTGGGCCTTTCTTTCAGGGAAATTCACCCCTCCACTTT.

This clonotype was detected many times. CDR3 region: CASSDGGQGSGSYEQYF. The CDR3 bases are TGCGCCAGCAGTGATGGGGGACAGGGGTCGGGCTCCTACGAGCAGTACTTC. This chain uses TRBV10-1 with TRBJ2-7; 10 bases are a match to TRBD1. The V segment lost 3 bases and the J segment 0 bases; nucleotides outside the gene matches: 8. Germline lookup yields CDR1 WNHNN and CDR2 SYGVQD (reference sequence). This CDR3 comprises 17 residues.

This clonotype was seen repeatedly, ten times or more. In nucleotides, the CDR3 is TGTGCCAGCAGCTGGTGGGGTAGCAATCAGCCCCAGCATTTT. Amino acid sequence: CASSWWGSNQPQHF. This chain links TRBV6-2 or TRBV6-3 with TRBJ1-5; D gene uncertain. Trimming removed 6 bases at V and 0 bases at J, with 9 bases between. The V gene's germline CDR1 is MNHEY and CDR2 SVGEGT. CDR3 length: 14 residues.

This clonotype occurred many times. The chain joins TRBV6-1 to TRBJ2-7, with 8 bases fitting TRBD2. V lost 6 bases, J lost 6 bases, and 13 bases stayed unmatched. The CDR3 length is 15 residues. Per the germline V gene, CDR1 is MNHNS and CDR2 is SASEGT. The CDR3 region is CASSPLVAGFSEQYF. DNA of the CDR3: TGTGCCAGCAGCCCCCTGGTAGCGGGATTCAGCGAGCAGTACTTC.

There are many counts of this clonotype. The V gene is TRBV7-8, the J gene TRBJ2-5; 9 nucleotides align to TRBD2. Trimming took 5 bases from V and 2 from J; bases not matched to a gene: 9. The CDR3 covers 16 residues. CDR1 is SGHVS and CDR2 is FQNEAQ in the germline V gene. The chain's CDR3 is CASSTRSGRTQETQYF. As DNA, the CDR3 is TGTGCCAGCAGCACGCGTAGCGGGAGAACTCAAGAGACCCAGTACTTC. Complete variable domain (other parts from reference TRBV7-8 and TRBJ2-5): GAGVSQSPRYKVAKRGQDVALRCDPISGHVSLFWYQQALGQGPEFLTYFQNEAQLDKSGLPSDRFFAERPEGSVSTLKIQRTQQEDSAVYLCASSTRSGRTQETQYFGPGTRLLVL.

This clonotype was detected ten times or more. The V and J genes are TRBV12-3 or TRBV12-4 and TRBJ1-5, with D possibly being TRBD1 (5 bases). Trimming stripped 5 bases from V and 6 bases from J, with 11 bases between. The CDR3 covers 13 residues. This CDR3 reads CASSAGRSQPQHF. The CDR3, as DNA: TGTGCCAGCAGTGCAGGGAGAAGTCAGCCCCAGCATTTT.

This clonotype appeared many times. The genes are TRBV5-1 and TRBJ2-5, with 9 bases lining up with TRBD2. V gave up 4 bases and J gave up 3 bases; unmatched junction bases: 10. Germline V gene data show CDR1 as SGHRS and CDR2 as YFSETQ. The CDR3 is 16 residues long. In DNA, the CDR3 is TGCGCCAGCAGCCAGTCCCCGACTAGCGGAGAAGAGACCCAGTACTTC. Its protein product is CASSQSPTSGEETQYF.

This clonotype was detected ten times or more. J is TRBJ1-1 and V is TRBV29-1, with TRBD1 identical over 8 bases. Unmatched junction bases numbered 7, after V lost 7 bases and J lost 3 bases. There are 13 residues in the CDR3. Germline CDR1 is SQVTM and CDR2 is ANQGSEA. The CDR3 here is CSAYRGADTEAFF. The CDR3 bases are TGCAGCGCTTACAGGGGGGCGGACACTGAAGCTTTCTTT.

This clonotype was seen ten or more times. The rearrangement links TRBV11-3 to TRBJ1-3, with D hard to call. The CDR3 is made up of 15 amino acids. Germline CDR1 and CDR2: SGHNT and YENEEA. Trimming took 1 base from V and 0 from J, leaving 7 bases between them. The chain's CDR3 is CASSLVGGSGNTIYF. The CDR3 DNA sequence: TGTGCCAGCAGCTTAGTGGGCGGCTCTGGAAACACCATATATTTT.

Ten or more counts support this clonotype. The J gene is TRBJ2-7, the V gene TRBV6-1; TRBD2 agrees at 14 bases. Trimming at V came to 4 bases and at J to 7 bases, leaving 6 bases not matched to a gene. Germline lookup yields CDR1 MNHNS and CDR2 SASEGT. The CDR3 consists of 15 residues. CDR3 amino acids: CASSGGLAGVSEQYF. The CDR3 DNA reads TGTGCCAGCAGTGGGGGACTAGCGGGAGTTTCGGAGCAGTACTTC.

This clonotype showed up many times. The chain recombines TRBV10-1 with TRBJ1-6; no clear D gene. Trimming took off 0 bases at V and 10 bases at J, with 10 bases between the two ends. The CDR3 length is 14 residues. Germline V gives CDR1 WNHNN, CDR2 SYGVQD (reference sequence). CDR3 amino acids: CASSESGSWSPLHF. DNA of the CDR3: TGCGCCAGCAGTGAGTCCGGGAGTTGGTCACCCCTCCACTTT.

The gene calls are TRBV7-8 and TRBJ1-5; the match to TRBD1 covers 10 bases. Unmatched junction bases numbered 3, after V lost 4 bases and J lost 3 bases. This CDR3 spans 15 amino acids. CDR1 is SGHVS and CDR2 is FQNEAQ in the germline V gene. DNA of the CDR3: TGTGCCAGCAGCTGGGACAGGGGTTACAATCAGCCCCAGCATTTT. It translates to CASSWDRGYNQPQHF.

This clonotype was picked up many times. The V call is TRBV12-3 or TRBV12-4, the J call TRBJ1-5; D unresolved. V was shortened by 6 bases and J by 2 bases, with 8 bases between the two germline ends. This CDR3 region has 13 residues. The chain's CDR3 is CASRASGNQPQHF. CDR3 bases: TGTGCCAGCAGGGCCTCGGGCAATCAGCCCCAGCATTTT.

This clonotype was counted ten times or more. V usage is TRBV6-1 and J usage is TRBJ1-1; a possible D gene is TRBD1 (6 bases). CDR1 is MNHNS and CDR2 is SASEGT in the germline V gene. Trimming took off 9 bases at V and 0 bases at J, with 11 bases between the two ends. The CDR3 sequence is 13 residues long. The CDR3 coding sequence is TGTGCCAGTTTCAAGGGGGTGAACACTGAAGCTTTCTTT. Translating gives CASFKGVNTEAFF.